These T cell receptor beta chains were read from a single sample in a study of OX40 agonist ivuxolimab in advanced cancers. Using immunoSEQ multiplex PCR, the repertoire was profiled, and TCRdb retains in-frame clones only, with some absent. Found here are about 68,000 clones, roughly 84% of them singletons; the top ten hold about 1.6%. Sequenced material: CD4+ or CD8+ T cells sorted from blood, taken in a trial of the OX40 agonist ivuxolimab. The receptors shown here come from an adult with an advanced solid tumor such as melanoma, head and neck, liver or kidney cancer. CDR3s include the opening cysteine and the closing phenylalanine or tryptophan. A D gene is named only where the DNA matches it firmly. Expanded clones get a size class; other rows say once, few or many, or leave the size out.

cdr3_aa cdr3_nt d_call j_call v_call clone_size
CASSLGGQAYEQYF TGTGCCAGCAGCTTGGGGGGACAGGCTTACGAGCAGTACTTC TRBD1 TRBJ2-7 TRBV5-8 -
CATTLAGGPGEQYF TGTGCCACCACCCTAGCGGGAGGGCCTGGGGAGCAGTACTTC TRBD2 TRBJ2-5 TRBV7-2 -
CAIARAGAINYEQYF TGTGCCATTGCGAGGGCGGGAGCCATTAACTACGAGCAGTACTTC TRBD2 TRBJ2-7 TRBV28 -
CASSLIAGDTEQYF TGTGCCAGCAGCTTAATAGCGGGGGATACTGAGCAGTACTTC TRBD2 TRBJ2-7 TRBV7-2 -
CASTITRDTGELFF TGTGCCAGCACCATCACCCGGGACACCGGGGAGCTGTTTTTT - TRBJ2-2 TRBV2 -
CSVETTGGPLGEQFF TGCAGCGTTGAAACGACAGGGGGCCCGCTAGGTGAGCAGTTCTTC TRBD1 TRBJ2-1 TRBV29-1 -
CASSAGSTNEKLFF TGTGCCAGCAGCGCAGGGTCAACTAATGAAAAACTGTTTTTT - TRBJ1-4 TRBV9 once
CASSSSGRGDQPQHF TGTGCCAGCAGCTCTAGCGGTAGGGGAGATCAGCCCCAGCATTTT - TRBJ1-5 TRBV9 few
CASSFSGREKLFF TGTGCCAGCAGTTTTTCAGGGAGGGAAAAACTGTTTTTT - TRBJ1-4 TRBV28 -
CASRLQGAYSYEQYF TGTGCCAGCAGGCTACAGGGGGCGTACTCCTACGAGCAGTACTTC TRBD1 TRBJ2-7 TRBV6-5 -
CASSRDPLSGANVLTF TGTGCCAGCTCAAGGGACCCCTTATCTGGGGCCAACGTCCTGACTTTC - TRBJ2-6 TRBV18 -
CASSLEPARLGWDYEQYF TGTGCCAGCAGCTTAGAACCCGCCCGCCTCGGTTGGGACTACGAGCAGTACTTC - TRBJ2-7 TRBV11-2 -
CASSSGSSGDTQYF TGTGCTAGCAGCTCCGGGAGTTCAGGAGATACGCAGTATTTT - TRBJ2-3 TRBV7-7 -
CAGTSGRREYNEQFF TGTGCCGGGACAAGCGGGAGAAGAGAGTACAATGAGCAGTTCTTC TRBD2 TRBJ2-1 TRBV5-3 -
CASSLEATPNLQYF TGTGCCAGCAGCTTAGAGGCGACTCCAAACTTACAGTACTTC - TRBJ2-7 TRBV7-9 -
CASSLDPNGSGRNEQFF TGCGCCAGCAGCTTAGATCCGAACGGGAGCGGGAGGAATGAGCAGTTCTTC TRBD2 TRBJ2-1 TRBV5-1 -
CASSHPEIAGELRETQYF TGTGCCAGCAGCCACCCCGAGATAGCGGGAGAATTGAGGGAGACCCAGTACTTC TRBD2 TRBJ2-5 TRBV4-2 -
CASSEDALAKNIQYF TGTGCCAGCAGTGAAGATGCGTTAGCCAAAAACATTCAGTACTTC - TRBJ2-4 TRBV2 -
CASSRRTGELFF TGTGCCAGCAGCCGTAGGACCGGGGAGCTGTTTTTT - TRBJ2-2 TRBV5-8 -